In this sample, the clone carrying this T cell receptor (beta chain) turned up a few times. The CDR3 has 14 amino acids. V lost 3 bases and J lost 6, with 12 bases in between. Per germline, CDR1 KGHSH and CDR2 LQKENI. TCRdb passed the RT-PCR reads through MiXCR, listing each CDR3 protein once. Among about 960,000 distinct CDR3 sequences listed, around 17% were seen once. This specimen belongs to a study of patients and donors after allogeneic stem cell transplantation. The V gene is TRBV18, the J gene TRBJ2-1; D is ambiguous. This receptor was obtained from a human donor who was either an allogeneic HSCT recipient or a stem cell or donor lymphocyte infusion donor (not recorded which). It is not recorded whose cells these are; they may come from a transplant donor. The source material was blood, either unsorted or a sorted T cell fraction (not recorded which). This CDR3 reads CASSPGARLNEQFF. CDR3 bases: TGTGCCAGCTCACCTGGCGCACGACTCAATGAGCAGTTCTTC. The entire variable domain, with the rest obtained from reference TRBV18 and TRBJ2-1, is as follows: NAGVMQNPRHLVRRRGQEARLRCSPMKGHSHVYWYRQLPEEGLKFMVYLQKENIIDESGMPKERFSAEFPKEGPSILRIQQVVRGDSAAYFCASSPGARLNEQFFGPGTRLTVL.